This T cell receptor beta chain emerged from a study of cytomegalovirus exposure and HLA in healthy donors. Turning to this clone: The target antigen is unknown.

The germline gives CDR1 SGHVS, CDR2 FQNEAQ. The CDR3 is 21 residues long. The junction had 17 bases not matched to a gene; V was cut back by 5 bases and J by 0 bases. TCRdb keeps only in-frame clones here, not all; method: immunoSEQ multiplex PCR. The table has about 98,000 clones, roughly 87% seen once. Study results and caveats: Subsequent analysis showed first-cohort TCR clusters tending to co-occur in 120 validation repertoires. Cytomegalovirus association was assigned to more than 150 TCR beta chains.

Separate from the approximately 720-subject first cohort was the approximately 130-subject validation cohort, to which the donors belonged. What was sequenced was PBMCs. The sequence was obtained from a young man in good health and CMV-seropositive. The chain employs TRBV7-8 and TRBJ2-1, with 12 nucleotides matching TRBD2. The CDR3 DNA follows: TGTGCCAGCAGCCCCTTTTTGACGACTAGCGGGAGTATCAGCTCCTACAATGAGCAGTTCTTC. It codes for CASSPFLTTSGSISSYNEQFF. Full variable domain (missing parts from reference TRBV7-8 and TRBJ2-1): GAGVSQSPRYKVAKRGQDVALRCDPISGHVSLFWYQQALGQGPEFLTYFQNEAQLDKSGLPSDRFFAERPEGSVSTLKIQRTQQEDSAVYLCASSPFLTTSGSISSYNEQFFGPGTRLTVL.